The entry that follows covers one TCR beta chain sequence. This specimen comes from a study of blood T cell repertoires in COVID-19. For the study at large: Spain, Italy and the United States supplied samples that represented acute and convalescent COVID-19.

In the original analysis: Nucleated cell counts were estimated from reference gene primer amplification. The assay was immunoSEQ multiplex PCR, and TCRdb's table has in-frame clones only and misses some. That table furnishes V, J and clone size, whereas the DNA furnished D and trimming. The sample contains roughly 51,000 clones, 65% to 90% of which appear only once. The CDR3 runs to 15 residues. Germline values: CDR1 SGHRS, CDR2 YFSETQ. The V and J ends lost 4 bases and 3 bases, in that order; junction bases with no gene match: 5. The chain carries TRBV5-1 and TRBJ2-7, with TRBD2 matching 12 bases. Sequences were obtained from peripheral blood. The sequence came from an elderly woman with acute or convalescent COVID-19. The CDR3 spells CASSPGLAGIYEQYF. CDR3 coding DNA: TGCGCCAGCAGCCCCGGACTAGCGGGGATCTACGAGCAGTACTTC.